This T cell receptor beta chain appears in the sequencing data of a study of beta chain features in type 1 diabetes. Overall study results and limits: Individuals with type 1 diabetes displayed fewer insertions and more deletions at VDJ junctions. Within each of all four CD4+ subsets, Type 1 diabetes patients had TCRB CDR3s that were moderately but significantly shorter.

Expressed TCRB transcripts got sequenced, as all isolated RNA was reverse transcribed. Libraries were prepared by immunoSEQ multiplex PCR; TCRdb keeps only in-frame clonotypes and omits some of them. The table records some 240,000 clones, approximately 11% of them present only once. Looked up from germline, CDR1 is MDHEN and CDR2 is SYDVKM. V was pared by 3 bases and J by 1 base, with 9 bases between. The CDR3 runs 14 residues. This clone was counted a few times. The antigen is undetermined. The clonotype comes from a man younger than 30 in good health. Material for sequencing was central memory CD4+ T cells from blood. The chain combines TRBV28 with TRBJ1-2, with D hard to call. The CDR3 loop reads CASSFSGINYGYTF. In DNA, the CDR3 is TGTGCCAGCAGTTTTTCGGGGATTAACTATGGCTACACCTTC.